The T cell receptor beta chain described here comes from a study of CD8 T cells in Susac syndrome. The CDR3 sequence is 14 residues long. Looked up from germline, CDR1 is MNHEY and CDR2 is SMNVEV (reference sequence). Germline trimming cut 5 bases from V and 6 bases from J; bases unmatched to any gene: 8. cDNA came from roughly 0.53 to 1 ug RNA primed by random hexamers. TCRdb analysed the immunoSEQ multiplex PCR reads with MiXCR anew, one entry per CDR3 protein. Of some 200,000 distinct CDR3 sequences listed, about 95% were seen once; the top ten hold approximately 0.1%. The specimen was CD4+ T cells from PBMCs. The TCR originated in a human donor in good health. The chain joins TRBV27 to TRBJ2-5, with TRBD1 matching 8 bases. The CDR3 region has the DNA TGTGCCAGCAGTCTAACCCAGGGGGCGAAGACCCAGTACTTC. This sequence encodes CASSLTQGAKTQYF.